This T cell receptor beta chain was captured by sequencing in a study of OX40 agonist ivuxolimab in advanced cancers. Regarding the research as a whole: The costimulatory receptor OX40 (CD134) was targeted by ivuxolimab, a fully human IgG2 agonistic monoclonal antibody. Intravenous ivuxolimab was administered to patients every 2 weeks at six dose levels: 0.01, 0.1, 0.3, 1.5, 3 and 10 mg/kg. Of the 50 to 55 dose-escalation patients, hepatocellular carcinoma was present in around 19, melanoma in approximately 15, renal cell carcinoma in 9 and head and neck cancer in 9. In the dose-escalation cohort, nearly 85% of patients were male, and the mean age was approximately 60 years with a range of roughly 23 to 79. Prior anti-PD-1, anti-PD-L1 or anti-CTLA-4 therapy was permitted, and checkpoint inhibitors had been received by about 36% of dose-escalation patients. Partial responses were achieved by three dose-escalation patients, of whom one had hepatocellular carcinoma and two had cutaneous melanoma. The purpose of peripheral TCRbeta sequencing was to test whether ivuxolimab changed TCR sequence diversity and led to clonal T-cell expansion. The paper covers the monotherapy dose-escalation part of the phase I ivuxolimab trial, which included N of about 50 patients. Study-wide findings and limitations: At doses from 0.1 to 3.0 mg/kg, clonal expansion was seen in both CD4+ and CD8+ blood T cells between baseline and week 6. Low levels of normalized T-cell clonal expansion were also seen in some patients who did not respond. Which antigens the clonally expanded peripheral T cells were specific for was not determined. After ivuxolimab, more expanded clones were found on average in CD8+ T cells than in CD4+ T cells. In the 0.1-3.0 mg/kg groups, partial responders had among the lowest normalized peripheral clonal expansion, particularly in CD8+ T cells.

This clone was recorded only once. Its specific antigen is unknown. No base-level quality is on record; no much larger clone is a single base apart. To sequence the TCRbeta CDR3 region, genomic DNA was isolated from the sorted cells. The immunoSEQ Assay was used for sequencing of TCRbeta CDR3 regions. In its TCRdb copy, this immuneACCESS table keeps in-frame sequences only and misses some clones. Where compared with another copy, unresolved V genes explain less than half of these, and the others have no known cause. The sample profile shows tens of thousands of clones; 84% of them were found once. The leading ten clones occupy around 0.75% of the sample. Sequences LGHNA (CDR1) and YNFKEQ (CDR2) are obtained from the germline V gene. V and J are truncated by 5 bases and 2 bases respectively, leaving an intervening sequence of 15 bases. Spanning cysteine to phenylalanine, the CDR3 consists of 15 amino acids. The retained sequence is limited to the CDR3, 45 bases, with the frame set at the first base.

The trial excluded patients who had a history of autoimmune disease or were on systemic immunosuppression. Peripheral blood for TCR sequencing was collected from all dose cohorts at baseline, on cycle 4 day 1, and on cycle 7 day 1. The samples were taken from a phase I, first-in-human, multicenter, open-label dose-escalation trial of ivuxolimab. The trial enrolled adults with locally advanced or metastatic head and neck squamous cell, hepatocellular, melanoma or renal cell carcinoma. Before TCR sequencing, CD4+ T cells and CD8+ T cells from peripheral blood were sorted into separate populations. This clonotype originated in an adult with an advanced solid tumor such as melanoma, head and neck, liver or kidney cancer. The sequence links TRBV4-2 to TRBJ2-5; tentative D gene TRBD1, with 6 bases matching. The sample was CD4+ or CD8+ T cells sorted from blood, taken in a trial of the OX40 agonist ivuxolimab. The nucleotide sequence reads as follows: TGTGCCAGCAGCTTGGCCGACAGGCCTCAAGAGACCCAGTACTTC. The resulting protein is CASSLADRPQETQYF.